These 19 T cell receptor beta chains originate from one sample sequenced in a study of PD-1 blockade in classical Hodgkin lymphoma (dated by TCRdb to about 2020). Libraries came from the immunoSEQ multiplex PCR assay. The table was pulled from immuneACCESS by TCRdb, which kept in-frame rearrangements only. Such tables lose some clones; where checked, under half of the loss comes from unresolved V genes, and the rest has no known cause. A total of fewer than 55,000 clones appear in this sample, 80% of them only once. The ten largest clones take up around a fifth of the sample. The sample's time point, from its label and the paper: cycle 4 day 1 (C4D1), after five to seven weeks of nivolumab. Every trial patient had relapsed following autologous stem cell transplantation, and prior brentuximab vedotin exposure was what differed among cohorts A, B and C. The specimen was peripheral blood mononuclear cells (PBMCs), collected before the fourth cycle of nivolumab. All receptors come from a human donor with classical Hodgkin lymphoma.

The J gene is TRBJ1-5, the V gene TRBV27, with D unresolved. This CDR3 has 15 amino acids. V dropped 6 bases and J dropped 1 base, with 13 bases sitting between them. Germline CDR1 and CDR2: MNHEY and SMNVEV (reference sequence). The CDR3 spells CASSAGIGSNQPQHF. DNA for the CDR3: TGTGCCAGCAGCGCAGGAATTGGCAGCAATCAGCCCCAGCATTTT.

Only a few counts were recorded for this clone. V and J are TRBV30 and TRBJ2-2; either TRBD1 or TRBD2 may fit D (5 bases each). CDR3 length equals 12 residues. Germline lookup yields CDR1 GTSNPN and CDR2 SVGIG (reference sequence). V was pared by 1 base and J by 6 bases, with 6 bases between. The CDR3 protein is CAWSGGAGELFF. The CDR3 DNA reads as TGTGCCTGGAGTGGAGGGGCCGGGGAGCTGTTTTTT.

The CDR3 region has the DNA TGCGCCAGCAGCCAACCTCAGAGGGCTGCTGGAAACACCATATATTTT. Its protein is CASSQPQRAAGNTIYF. V usage is TRBV4-1 and J usage is TRBJ1-3, with unresolved D. Germline V gene lookup returns CDR1 MGHRA and CDR2 YSYEKL. There are 16 residues in the CDR3. Trimming pared 2 bases from V and 2 bases from J, leaving 13 bases between.

This chain links TRBV21-1 with TRBJ2-7; the table's D call, TRBD2, has no DNA check behind it. TRBV21-1 has pseudogene status. This CDR3 is built from 16 residues. The CDR3 protein is CASSQKGLAGVGEQYF. CDR3 bases: TGTGCCAGCAGCCAGAAGGGACTAGCGGGAGTAGGCGAGCAGTACTTC.

This clone was found a few times. This chain uses TRBV7-2 with TRBJ2-3, with TRBD2 matching 9 bases. CDR1 is SGHTA, CDR2 FQGNSA, per germline. The CDR3 contains 19 residues. V was pared by 4 bases and J by 0 bases, with 14 bases of the junction left unmatched. This CDR3 is CASSSAPSGAGRSTDTQYF. The CDR3 DNA reads TGTGCCAGCAGCTCGGCCCCTAGCGGGGCAGGGAGGAGCACAGATACGCAGTATTTT.

The CDR3, as DNA: TGTGCCAGCAGCGCTGAAACGGCACTGCACTTGAACACCGGGGAGCTGTTTTTT. Translated: CASSAETALHLNTGELFF. The rearrangement links TRBV11-2 to TRBJ2-2; the D is unclear. This CDR3 has 18 amino acids. In germline, CDR1 is SGHAT, CDR2 FQNNGV. Trimming shortened V by 5 bases and J by 1 base, and 20 bases separated the two germline ends.

This chain connects TRBV19 to TRBJ1-2; D perhaps matches TRBD1 (5 bases). V gave up 3 bases and J gave up 4 bases, with 9 bases separating them. This CDR3 spans 13 amino acids. Germline V gene data show CDR1 as LNHDA and CDR2 as SQIVND (reference sequence). In DNA, the CDR3 is TGTGCCAGTAGTATCGGGGGTGTCTATGGCTACACCTTC. Protein sequence: CASSIGGVYGYTF.

Turning to this clone: The same CDR3 can be traced to other DNA sequences in this sample. The chain combines TRBV5-1 with TRBJ1-1; 9 bases map to TRBD1. Per the germline V gene, CDR1 is SGHRS and CDR2 is YFSETQ. Losses at the gene ends were 4 bases for V and 0 bases for J; bases not matched to a gene: 7. This CDR3 spans 16 amino acids. The CDR3 protein is CASSPGQGGMNTEAFF. CDR3 DNA sequence: TGCGCCAGCAGCCCGGGACAGGGTGGAATGAACACTGAAGCTTTCTTT.

The rearrangement links TRBV7-2 to TRBJ1-1, with a tentative D call TRBD1 (6 bases). V lost 5 bases to trimming and J lost 1 base, with 11 bases between them. The germline V gene encodes CDR1 SGHTA and CDR2 FQGNSA. The CDR3 extends over 14 amino acids. The CDR3 region is CASSPGGANTEAFF. CDR3 bases: TGTGCCAGCAGCCCCGGGGGGGCGAACACTGAAGCTTTCTTT.

The chain recombines TRBV9 with TRBJ1-2, with 10 bases fitting TRBD1. Looked up from germline, CDR1 is SGDLS and CDR2 is YYNGEE. The length of the CDR3 is 14 residues. V shed 2 bases, J shed 7 bases, and the junction held 5 bases outside the gene matches. CDR3 nucleotides: TGTGCCAGCAGCGTGGCAGGGACAGGGGTTGGCTACACCTTC. Translating it yields CASSVAGTGVGYTF. Full variable domain (rest looked up from reference TRBV9 and TRBJ1-2): DSGVTQTPKHLITATGQRVTLRCSPRSGDLSVYWYQQSLDQGLQFLIQYYNGEERAKGNILERFSAQQFPDLHSELNLSSLELGDSALYFCASSVAGTGVGYTFGSGTRLTVV.

V is TRBV27 and J is TRBJ1-5; D unclear. The CDR3 is 15 residues long. Trimming shortened V by 6 bases and J by 7 bases, and 19 bases separated the two germline ends. Per the germline V gene, CDR1 is MNHEY and CDR2 is SMNVEV (reference sequence). The CDR3 sequence: CASSPWSAGGQPQHF. CDR3 nucleotide sequence: TGTGCCAGCAGCCCGTGGTCCGCGGGAGGGCAGCCCCAGCATTTT.

The chain couples TRBV6-1 to TRBJ2-7; perhaps TRBD1 as D (6 bases). The CDR3 contains 15 residues. The germline V gene encodes CDR1 MNHNS and CDR2 SASEGT. Trimming cost V 2 bases and J 0 bases, with 11 bases left between them. The CDR3: CASSEWDMSSYEQYF. The CDR3 DNA reads as TGTGCCAGCAGTGAATGGGACATGAGCTCCTACGAGCAGTACTTC.

The chain uses TRBV4-3 and TRBJ2-7; 7 bases are shared with TRBD2. The CDR3 length is 15 residues. V shed 1 base, J shed 5 bases, and the junction held 8 bases outside the gene matches. Germline V lookup: CDR1 LGHNA, CDR2 YSLEER. The CDR3 protein is CASSQGGGFVHEQYF. Written as DNA, the CDR3 is TGCGCCAGCAGCCAAGGGGGGGGGTTCGTCCACGAGCAGTACTTC.

V gene TRBV7-3 combines with J gene TRBJ2-1; no firm D call. The length of the CDR3 is 14 residues. Trimming took 2 bases from V and 0 from J, leaving 5 bases between them. The germline V gene encodes CDR1 SGHTA and CDR2 FQGTGA. The CDR3 sequence is CASSLSSSYNEQFF. The CDR3 nucleotides read TGTGCCAGCAGCTTATCTAGCTCCTACAATGAGCAGTTCTTC.

The rearrangement uses TRBV30 and TRBJ1-2, with 11 nucleotides matching TRBD1. CDR3 length: 15 amino acids. The trim removed 0 bases at V and 2 bases at J, leaving 2 bases unmatched. Germline CDR1 is GTSNPN and CDR2 is SVGIG (reference sequence). CDR3 region: CAWSVWDRGNYGYTF. The CDR3 region has the DNA TGTGCCTGGAGTGTATGGGACAGGGGGAACTATGGCTACACCTTC.

The chain joins TRBV4-3 to TRBJ1-2; TRBD1 aligns across 9 bases. Germline V gene sequence: CDR1 LGHNA, CDR2 YSLEER. CDR3 length: 16 amino acids. The ends lost 3 bases at V and 8 bases at J; junction bases unmatched: 13. The CDR3 coding sequence is TGCGCCAGCAGCCACGCCAAGGACAGGGGATCGAGGGGCTACACCTTC. Protein product: CASSHAKDRGSRGYTF.

The chain recombines TRBV5-1 with TRBJ2-5, with 8 bases matching TRBD1. V dropped 4 bases and J dropped 2; count of bases not matched to a gene: 7. The CDR3 totals 15 residues. Germline loops: CDR1 SGHRS, CDR2 YFSETQ. The CDR3 sequence: CASSGGQGGQETQYF. The CDR3 bases are TGCGCCAGCAGCGGCGGACAGGGTGGGCAAGAGACCCAGTACTTC.

The chain has TRBV7-3 and TRBJ1-1; 7 bases align to TRBD1. Losses at the gene ends were 2 bases for V and 3 bases for J; bases not matched to a gene: 3. Germline CDR1 and CDR2: SGHTA and FQGTGA. This CDR3 comprises 14 residues. CDR3 nucleotide sequence: TGTGCCAGCAGCTTATACAGGGGTCACACTGAAGCTTTCTTT. Protein product: CASSLYRGHTEAFF.

This clone came up a few times. The V gene is TRBV5-4, the J gene TRBJ2-5; 8 bases line up with TRBD2. From germline, CDR1 is SGHNT and CDR2 YYREEE (reference sequence). This CDR3 has 16 amino acids. V lost 0 bases and J lost 0; bases outside the gene matches: 4. The CDR3 here is CASSLGLAGNQETQYF. CDR3 DNA: TGTGCCAGCAGCTTGGGTCTAGCGGGCAACCAAGAGACCCAGTACTTC. The full variable domain, its missing parts supplied by reference TRBV5-4 and TRBJ2-5, is ETGVTQSPTHLIKTRGQQVTLRCSSQSGHNTVSWYQQALGQGPQFIFQYYREEENGRGNFPPRFSGLQFPNYSSELNVNALELDDSALYLCASSLGLAGNQETQYFGPGTRLLVL.